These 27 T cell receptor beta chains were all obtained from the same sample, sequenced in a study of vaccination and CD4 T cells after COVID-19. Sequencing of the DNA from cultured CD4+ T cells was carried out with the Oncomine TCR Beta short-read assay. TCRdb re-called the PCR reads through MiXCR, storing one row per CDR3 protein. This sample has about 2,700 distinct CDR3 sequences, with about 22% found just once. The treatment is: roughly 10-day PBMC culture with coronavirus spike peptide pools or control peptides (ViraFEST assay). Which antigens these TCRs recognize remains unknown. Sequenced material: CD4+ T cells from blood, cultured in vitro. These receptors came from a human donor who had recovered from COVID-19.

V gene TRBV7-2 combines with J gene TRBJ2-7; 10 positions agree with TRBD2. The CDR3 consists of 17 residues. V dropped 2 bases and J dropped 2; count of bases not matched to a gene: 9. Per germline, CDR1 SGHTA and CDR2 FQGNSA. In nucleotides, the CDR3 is TGTGCCAGCAGCTTAAGAACGGGGCTAGCGGGAGCCTACGAGCAGTACTTC. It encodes CASSLRTGLAGAYEQYF.

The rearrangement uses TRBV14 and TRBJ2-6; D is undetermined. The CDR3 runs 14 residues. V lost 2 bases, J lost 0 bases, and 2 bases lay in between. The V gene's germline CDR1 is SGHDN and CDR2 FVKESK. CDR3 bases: TGTGCCAGCAGCCAAACCTCTGGGGCCAACGTCCTGACTTTC. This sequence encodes CASSQTSGANVLTF. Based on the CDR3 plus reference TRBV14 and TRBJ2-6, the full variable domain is EAGVTQFPSHSVIEKGQTVTLRCDPISGHDNLYWYRRVMGKEIKFLLHFVKESKQDESGMPNNRFLAERTGGTYSTLKVQPAELEDSGVYFCASSQTSGANVLTFGAGSRLTVL.

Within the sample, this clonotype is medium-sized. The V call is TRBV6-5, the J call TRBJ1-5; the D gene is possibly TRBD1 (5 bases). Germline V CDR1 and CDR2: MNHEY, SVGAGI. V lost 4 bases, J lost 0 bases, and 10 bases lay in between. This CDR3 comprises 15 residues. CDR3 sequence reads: CASSSPRDSNQPQHF. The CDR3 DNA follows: TGTGCCAGCAGTTCCCCCAGGGATAGCAATCAGCCCCAGCATTTT.

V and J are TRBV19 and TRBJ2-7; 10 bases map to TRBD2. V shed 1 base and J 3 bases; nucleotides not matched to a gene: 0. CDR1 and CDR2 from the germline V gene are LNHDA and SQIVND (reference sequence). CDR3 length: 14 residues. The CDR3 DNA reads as TGTGCCAGTAGTATAGGGACTAGCGGCTACGAGCAGTACTTC. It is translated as CASSIGTSGYEQYF.

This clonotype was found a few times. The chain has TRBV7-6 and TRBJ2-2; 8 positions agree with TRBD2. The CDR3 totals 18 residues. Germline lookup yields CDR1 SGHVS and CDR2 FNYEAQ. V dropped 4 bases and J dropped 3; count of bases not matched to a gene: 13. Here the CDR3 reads CASSSLPSSGFDTGELFF. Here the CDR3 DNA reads TGTGCCAGCAGCTCCCTACCTTCTAGCGGGTTCGACACCGGGGAGCTGTTTTTT.

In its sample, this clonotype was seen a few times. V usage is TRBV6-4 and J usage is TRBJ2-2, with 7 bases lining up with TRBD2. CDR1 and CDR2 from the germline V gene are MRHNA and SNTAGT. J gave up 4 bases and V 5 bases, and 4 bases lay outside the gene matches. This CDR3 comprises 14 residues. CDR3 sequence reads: CASSKLAFTGELFF. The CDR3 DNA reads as TGTGCCAGCAGTAAACTAGCGTTCACCGGGGAGCTGTTTTTT.

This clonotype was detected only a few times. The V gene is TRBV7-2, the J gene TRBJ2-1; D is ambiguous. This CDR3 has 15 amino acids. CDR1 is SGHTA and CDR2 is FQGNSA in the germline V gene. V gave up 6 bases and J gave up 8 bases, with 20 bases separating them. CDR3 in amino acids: CASRPKGVSAHEQFF. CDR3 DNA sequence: TGTGCCAGCAGACCGAAGGGTGTCTCAGCCCATGAGCAGTTCTTC.

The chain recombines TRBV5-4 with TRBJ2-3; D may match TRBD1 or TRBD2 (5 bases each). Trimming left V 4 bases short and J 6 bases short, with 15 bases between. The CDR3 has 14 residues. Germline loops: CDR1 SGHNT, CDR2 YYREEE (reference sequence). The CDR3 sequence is CASSPGTGADTQYF. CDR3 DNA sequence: TGTGCCAGCAGCCCCGGGACGGGTGCGGATACGCAGTATTTT.

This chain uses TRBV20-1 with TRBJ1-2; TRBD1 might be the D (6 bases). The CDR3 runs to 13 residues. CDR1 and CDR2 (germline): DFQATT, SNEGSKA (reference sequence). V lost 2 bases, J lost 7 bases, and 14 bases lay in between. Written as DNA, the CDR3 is TGCAGTGCTAGAACCACAGGGAAGCGTGGCTACACCTTC. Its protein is CSARTTGKRGYTF.

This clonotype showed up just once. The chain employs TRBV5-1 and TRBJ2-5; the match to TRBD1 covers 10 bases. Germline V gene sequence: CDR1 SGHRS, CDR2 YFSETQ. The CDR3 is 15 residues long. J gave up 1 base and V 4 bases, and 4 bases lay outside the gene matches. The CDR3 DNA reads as TGCGCCAGCAGCCCGGGGACAGGGGTCCAAGAGACCCAGTACTTC. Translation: CASSPGTGVQETQYF.

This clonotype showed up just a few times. In DNA, the CDR3 is TGCAGTGCTATCCCTCACGGGGGGGCCCACGAGCAGTACTTC. Amino acids: CSAIPHGGAHEQYF. The chain is built from TRBV20-1 and TRBJ2-7, with TRBD2 matching 8 bases. This CDR3 comprises 14 residues. V shed 4 bases and J 5 bases; nucleotides not matched to a gene: 10. Germline lookup yields CDR1 DFQATT and CDR2 SNEGSKA (reference sequence).

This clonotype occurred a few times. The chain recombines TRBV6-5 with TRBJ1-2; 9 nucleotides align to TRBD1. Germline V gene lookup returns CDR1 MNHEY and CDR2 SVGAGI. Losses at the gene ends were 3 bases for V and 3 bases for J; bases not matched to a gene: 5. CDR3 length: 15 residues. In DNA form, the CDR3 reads TGTGCCAGCAGTTATGGACAGGGGTTGGACTATGGCTACACCTTC. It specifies CASSYGQGLDYGYTF.

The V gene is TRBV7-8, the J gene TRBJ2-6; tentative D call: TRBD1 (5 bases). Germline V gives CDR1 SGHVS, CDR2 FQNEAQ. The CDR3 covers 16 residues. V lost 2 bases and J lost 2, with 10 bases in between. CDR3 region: CASSLTGGAGANVLTF. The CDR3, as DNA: TGTGCCAGCAGCTTAACAGGTGGGGCTGGGGCCAACGTCCTGACTTTC.

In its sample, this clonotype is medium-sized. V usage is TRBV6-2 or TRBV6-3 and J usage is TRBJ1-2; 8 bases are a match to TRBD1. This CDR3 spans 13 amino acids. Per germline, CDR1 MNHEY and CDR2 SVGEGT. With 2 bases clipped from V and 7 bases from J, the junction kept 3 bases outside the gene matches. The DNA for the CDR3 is TGTGCCAGCAGTTACCCAGGGGGCCTTGGCTACACCTTC. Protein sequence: CASSYPGGLGYTF.

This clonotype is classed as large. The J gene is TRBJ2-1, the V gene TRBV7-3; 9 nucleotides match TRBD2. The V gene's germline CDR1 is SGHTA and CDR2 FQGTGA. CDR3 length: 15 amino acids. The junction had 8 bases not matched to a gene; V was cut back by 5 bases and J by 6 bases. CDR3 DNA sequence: TGTGCCAGCAGCCCCGGGGCTAGCGGGACCAATGAGCAGTTCTTC. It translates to CASSPGASGTNEQFF.

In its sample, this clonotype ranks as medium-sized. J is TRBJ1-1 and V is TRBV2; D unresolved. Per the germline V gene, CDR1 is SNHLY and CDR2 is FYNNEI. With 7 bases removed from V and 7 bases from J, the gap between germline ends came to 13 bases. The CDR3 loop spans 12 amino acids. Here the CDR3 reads CASNPLSLEAFF. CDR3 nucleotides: TGTGCCAGCAACCCTCTGAGTCTTGAAGCTTTCTTT.

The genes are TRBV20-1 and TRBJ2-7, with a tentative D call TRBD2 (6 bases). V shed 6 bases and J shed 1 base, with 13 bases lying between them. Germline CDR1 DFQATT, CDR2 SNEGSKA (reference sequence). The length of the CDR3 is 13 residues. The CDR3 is CSARTGTSYEQYF. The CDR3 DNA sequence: TGCAGTGCGCGTACCGGGACTTCCTACGAGCAGTACTTC.

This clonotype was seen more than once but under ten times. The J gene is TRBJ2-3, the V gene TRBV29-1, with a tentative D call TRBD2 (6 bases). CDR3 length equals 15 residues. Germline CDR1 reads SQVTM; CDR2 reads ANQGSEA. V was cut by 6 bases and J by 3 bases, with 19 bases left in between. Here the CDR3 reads CSVTGGRRRTDTQYF. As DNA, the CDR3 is TGCAGCGTCACCGGGGGACGGAGGAGGACAGATACGCAGTATTTT.

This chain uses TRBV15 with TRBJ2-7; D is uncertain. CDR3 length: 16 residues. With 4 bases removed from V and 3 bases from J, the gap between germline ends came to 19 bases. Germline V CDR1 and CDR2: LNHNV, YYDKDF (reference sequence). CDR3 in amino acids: CATSTVTETLYYEQYF. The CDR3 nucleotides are TGTGCCACCAGCACTGTTACGGAGACCCTTTACTACGAGCAGTACTTC.

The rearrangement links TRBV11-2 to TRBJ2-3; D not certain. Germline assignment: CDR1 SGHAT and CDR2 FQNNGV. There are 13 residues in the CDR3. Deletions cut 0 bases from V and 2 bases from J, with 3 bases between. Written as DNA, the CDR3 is TGTGCCAGCAGCTTAGATCCCACAGATACGCAGTATTTT. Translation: CASSLDPTDTQYF.

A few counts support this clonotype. CDR3 in amino acids: CASSLPTSGSYNEQFF. CDR3 in DNA: TGTGCCAGCAGCCTACCGACTAGCGGTTCCTACAATGAGCAGTTCTTC. This chain uses TRBV7-2 with TRBJ2-1; 9 bases map to TRBD2. Losses at the gene ends were 5 bases for V and 1 base for J; bases not matched to a gene: 6. Germline V gives CDR1 SGHTA, CDR2 FQGNSA. The CDR3 length is 16 residues.

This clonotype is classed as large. The CDR3 DNA is TGTGCCAGCAGTTCTTATGAGTTGAGGGGGGAGCTGTTTTTT. Translating gives CASSSYELRGELFF. J is TRBJ2-2 and V is TRBV27, with unresolved D. Trimming took 4 bases from V and 8 from J, leaving 14 bases between them. The CDR3 loop spans 14 amino acids. Germline values: CDR1 MNHEY, CDR2 SMNVEV (reference sequence).

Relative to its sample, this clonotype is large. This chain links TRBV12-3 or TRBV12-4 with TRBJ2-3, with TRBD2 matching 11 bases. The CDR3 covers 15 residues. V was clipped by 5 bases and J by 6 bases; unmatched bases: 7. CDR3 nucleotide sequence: TGTGCCAGCAGTGATAATAGCGGGGGGGCGGATACGCAGTATTTT. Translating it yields CASSDNSGGADTQYF.

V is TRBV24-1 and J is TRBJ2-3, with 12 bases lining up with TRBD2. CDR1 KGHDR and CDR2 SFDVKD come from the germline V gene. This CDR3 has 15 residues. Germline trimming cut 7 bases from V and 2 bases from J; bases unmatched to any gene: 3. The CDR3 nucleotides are TGTGCCACCAGCGGACTAGCGGGACTCACAGATACGCAGTATTTT. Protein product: CATSGLAGLTDTQYF.

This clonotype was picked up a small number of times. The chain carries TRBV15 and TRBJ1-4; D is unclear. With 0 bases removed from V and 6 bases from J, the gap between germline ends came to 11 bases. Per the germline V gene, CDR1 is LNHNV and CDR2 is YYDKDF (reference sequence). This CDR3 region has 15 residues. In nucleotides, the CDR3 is TGTGCCACCAGCAGAGATACCGCTTGGGATGAAAAACTGTTTTTT. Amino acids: CATSRDTAWDEKLFF.

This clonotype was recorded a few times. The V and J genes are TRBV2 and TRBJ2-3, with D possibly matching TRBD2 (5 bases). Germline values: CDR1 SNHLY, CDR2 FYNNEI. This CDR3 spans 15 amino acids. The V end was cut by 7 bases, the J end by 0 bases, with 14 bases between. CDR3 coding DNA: TGTGCCAGCAATACTAGGGTCGCAAGCACAGATACGCAGTATTTT. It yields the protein CASNTRVASTDTQYF.

The CDR3 is CAWSRGLAGLDTQYF. The CDR3 DNA reads TGTGCCTGGAGCCGCGGACTAGCGGGTCTGGATACGCAGTATTTT. The V call is TRBV30, the J call TRBJ2-3; 11 bases are shared with TRBD2. CDR3 size: 15 residues. The V and J ends lost 3 bases and 6 bases, in that order; junction bases with no gene match: 8. In germline, CDR1 is GTSNPN, CDR2 SVGIG (reference sequence). The variable domain in full, with the rest retrieved from reference TRBV30 and TRBJ2-3, is SQTIHQWPATLVQPVGSPLSLECTVEGTSNPNLYWYRQAAGRGLQLLFYSVGIGQISSEVPQNLSASRPQDRQFILSSKKLLLSDSGFYLCAWSRGLAGLDTQYFGPGTRLTVL.